Listed below are T cell receptor beta chains from one sample, sequenced in a study of response to subunit inactivated influenza vaccine. TCRdb analysed the RT-PCR reads with MiXCR anew, one entry per CDR3 protein. The sample yields over 150,000 distinct CDR3 sequences, around 14% seen once. Sequenced here: CD8+ T cells sorted from PBMCs, sampled less than 6 days after vaccination. The receptors stem from a man in his fifties or sixties who received an inactivated influenza vaccine. Each CDR3 is given with its conserved first and last residue. The order of the fields is D gene, J gene, clone size, V gene, CDR3 protein, CDR3 DNA. A D gene is named only where the DNA matches it firmly. Rows may omit the clone size; those that give it use once, few, many or a size class.

>-|TRBJ2-3|many|TRBV9
CASSAYGGETDTQYF
TGTGCCAGCAGCGCTTACGGGGGAGAGACAGATACGCAGTATTTT
>-|TRBJ2-1|few|TRBV9
CASSVDGRGEQFF
TGTGCCAGCAGCGTAGACGGGAGAGGAGAGCAGTTCTTC
>-|TRBJ2-4|few|TRBV4-3
CASSQAVGLPLAKNIQYF
TGCGCCAGCAGCCAAGCAGTGGGCCTCCCCCTAGCCAAAAACATTCAGTACTTC
>-|TRBJ1-2|few|TRBV7-8
CASSPRREGHGYTF
TGTGCCAGCAGCCCCAGACGGGAGGGGCACGGCTACACCTTC
>-|TRBJ2-7|-|TRBV5-5
CASSLGRPPQAYEQYF
TGTGCCAGCAGCTTGGGGCGGCCACCACAAGCCTACGAGCAGTACTTC
>TRBD1|TRBJ2-7|few|TRBV4-1
CASSQDHRGSYEQYF
TGCGCCAGCAGCCAAGACCACAGGGGTTCCTACGAGCAGTACTTC
>-|TRBJ2-3|many|TRBV6-5
CASSYGGGSTDTQYF
TGTGCCAGCAGTTACGGTGGGGGCAGCACAGATACGCAGTATTTT
>TRBD2|TRBJ2-3|-|TRBV20-1
CSAPHRPGLAGDITDTQYF
TGCAGTGCTCCCCACCGACCGGGACTAGCGGGGGATATCACAGATACGCAGTATTTT
>TRBD2|TRBJ2-7|few|TRBV28
CASSLTGGGVSSEQYF
TGTGCCAGCAGTTTAACAGGCGGGGGTGTGTCTTCCGAGCAGTACTTC
>-|TRBJ1-1|-|TRBV28
CASSLFLMNTEAFF
TGTGCCAGCAGTTTATTTTTAATGAACACTGAAGCTTTCTTT
>-|TRBJ2-1|few|TRBV15
CATSNAGNEQFF
TGTGCCACCAGCAACGCAGGGAATGAGCAGTTCTTC
>-|TRBJ2-2|-|TRBV20-1
CSARDLRADTGELFF
TGCAGTGCTAGAGATCTCAGGGCCGACACCGGGGAGCTGTTTTTT
>TRBD2|TRBJ2-7|-|TRBV7-9
CASTTGTSGYEQYF
TGTGCCAGCACCACCGGGACTAGCGGTTACGAGCAGTACTTC
>TRBD2|TRBJ2-3|-|TRBV15
CATSRDALAGSSDTQYF
TGTGCCACCAGCAGAGATGCACTAGCGGGGTCCTCAGATACGCAGTATTTT
>TRBD1|TRBJ2-7|-|TRBV5-5
CASSLATGTGSYEQYF
TGTGCCAGCAGCTTGGCCACTGGGACAGGGTCCTACGAGCAGTACTTC
>-|TRBJ2-3|-|TRBV6-1
CASSALVARGDTQYF
TGTGCCAGCAGCGCCCTGGTGGCCCGTGGAGATACGCAGTATTTT
>-|TRBJ2-4|-|TRBV6-5
CASSYSTIGANIQYF
TGTGCCAGCAGTTACTCTACTATAGGCGCAAACATTCAGTACTTC
>-|TRBJ1-2|many|TRBV27
CASSFQGSLGYTF
TGTGCCAGCAGTTTCCAGGGCTCCCTTGGCTACACCTTC
>-|TRBJ2-3|few|TRBV10-3
CAISGTLLGMVPDTQYF
TGTGCCATCAGTGGGACCCTTCTTGGAATGGTCCCAGATACGCAGTATTTT
>TRBD1|TRBJ2-1|-|TRBV9
CASSARTGGNEQFF
TGTGCCAGCAGCGCCAGGACAGGGGGAAATGAGCAGTTCTTC
>TRBD1|TRBJ1-1|-|TRBV7-2
CASSPKRTGGHREAFF
TGTGCCAGCAGCCCCAAAAGGACAGGAGGCCACCGTGAAGCTTTCTTT
>-|TRBJ2-3|-|TRBV7-8
CASSFSIRARTDTQYF
TGTGCCAGCAGCTTTTCCATCAGGGCCCGCACAGATACGCAGTATTTT
>TRBD1|TRBJ2-1|many|TRBV7-6
CASSSTGGSGNEQFF
TGTGCCAGCAGCAGCACAGGGGGCTCCGGCAATGAGCAGTTCTTC
>TRBD1|TRBJ2-7|-|TRBV4-1
CASSHPGQGLYEQYF
TGCGCCAGCAGCCACCCGGGACAGGGTCTCTACGAGCAGTACTTC
>-|TRBJ2-1|few|TRBV4-3
CASSQVGGLGYNEQFF
TGCGCCAGCAGCCAAGTCGGGGGACTCGGCTACAATGAGCAGTTCTTC
>-|TRBJ2-7|-|TRBV10-3
CAISELWQGGTHEQYF
TGTGCCATCAGTGAACTTTGGCAGGGGGGGACTCACGAGCAGTACTTC
>TRBD1|TRBJ2-2|-|TRBV6-5
CASSYSYRGRGGELFF
TGTGCCAGCAGTTACTCGTACAGGGGAAGGGGCGGGGAGCTGTTTTTT
>-|TRBJ2-7|-|TRBV20-1
CSARVTAAYEQYF
TGCAGTGCTAGAGTGACGGCTGCCTACGAGCAGTACTTC
>TRBD2|TRBJ2-1|-|TRBV3-1
CASSQDITSGREQFF
TGTGCCAGCAGCCAAGATATAACTAGCGGGAGGGAGCAGTTCTTC
>-|TRBJ2-7|few|TRBV28
CASTLGDPGHTIESSYEQYF
TGTGCCAGCACCCTGGGGGATCCGGGACACACTATTGAAAGCTCCTACGAGCAGTACTTC
>-|TRBJ2-7|medium-sized|TRBV20-1
CSVAWGYEQYF
TGCAGTGTCGCTTGGGGCTACGAGCAGTACTTC
>TRBD1|TRBJ2-1|many|TRBV7-9
CASSGQGETVGNEQFF
TGTGCCAGCTCTGGACAGGGGGAGACCGTGGGCAATGAGCAGTTCTTC
>TRBD1|TRBJ2-7|-|TRBV9
CASSVGPTGGWVEQYF
TGTGCCAGCAGCGTAGGCCCCACAGGGGGCTGGGTCGAGCAGTACTTC
>-|TRBJ2-1|many|TRBV10-3
CAISDTDNEQFF
TGTGCCATCAGTGATACGGACAATGAGCAGTTCTTC
>-|TRBJ2-7|few|TRBV12-3/TRBV12-4
CASSREDYEQYF
TGTGCCAGCTCCCGGGAAGACTACGAGCAGTACTTC